The entry that follows covers one TCR beta chain sequence. The sample contains more than one DNA sequence encoding this CDR3. V gave up 5 bases and J gave up 4 bases; unmatched junction bases: 5. The CDR3 runs 14 residues. The V gene's germline CDR1 is MNHEY and CDR2 SMNVEV (reference sequence). Libraries were prepared by immunoSEQ multiplex PCR; TCRdb keeps only in-frame clonotypes and omits some of them. The sample has 250,000 to 400,000 clones; about 87% are singletons. Recruited during active infection, patients (from Seattle) were subsequently followed longitudinally. This sample was taken from a study of blood T cell repertoires in COVID-19. Turning to the study itself: Samples representing acute and convalescent COVID-19 were sourced from the United States, Italy and Spain. The cDNA or gDNA used as material had been derived from T cells, B-cell-depleted T cells, or PBMCs.

The TCR originated in a young woman with COVID-19, enrolled during active disease. The chain recombines TRBV27 with TRBJ1-1, with 9 bases that match TRBD1. The sample consisted of peripheral blood. CDR3 region: CASSRDRVGTEAFF. CDR3 nucleotide sequence: TGTGCCAGCAGTCGGGACAGGGTTGGCACTGAAGCTTTCTTT.